The clone carrying this TCR beta chain was seen a few times. These data belong to a study of blood T cells in healthy people across ages. The CDR3 contains 17 residues. From germline, CDR1 is DFQATT and CDR2 SNEGSKA (reference sequence). V lost 3 bases and J lost 0, with 18 bases in between. The use of a sample-barcoded 5' primer and a J-beta primer mix characterized a second PCR of roughly 7 to 11 cycles. TCRdb re-called the 5' RACE reads through MiXCR, storing one row per CDR3 protein. Here the sample spans about 930,000 distinct CDR3 sequences, 25% to 35% being singletons. The same data also went into a second study, on T cells of mothers and their children.

Material for sequencing was blood. The sequence was obtained from a woman between 40 and 55 years old in good health. This rearrangement joins TRBV20-1 to TRBJ1-5; possibly TRBD1 for D (6 bases). Written as DNA, the CDR3 is TGCAGTGCTAGTGGGGCAGGGGAGGTCTCTAGCAATCAGCCCCAGCATTTT. Translation: CSASGAGEVSSNQPQHF.